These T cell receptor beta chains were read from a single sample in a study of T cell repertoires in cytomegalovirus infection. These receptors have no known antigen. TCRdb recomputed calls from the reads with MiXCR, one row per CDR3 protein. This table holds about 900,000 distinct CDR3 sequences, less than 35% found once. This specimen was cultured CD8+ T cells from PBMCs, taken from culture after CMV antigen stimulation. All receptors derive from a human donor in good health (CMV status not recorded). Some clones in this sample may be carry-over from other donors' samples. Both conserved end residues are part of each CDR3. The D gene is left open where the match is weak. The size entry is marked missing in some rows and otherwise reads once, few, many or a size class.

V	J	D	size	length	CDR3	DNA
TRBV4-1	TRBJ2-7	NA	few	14	CASSHGMGDYEQYF	TGCGCCAGCAGCCATGGGATGGGAGACTACGAGCAGTACTTC
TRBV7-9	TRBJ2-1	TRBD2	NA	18	CASSGRGGGYSQKGEQFF	TGTGCCAGCAGCGGGAGGGGCGGCGGATATTCACAGAAGGGTGAGCAGTTCTTC
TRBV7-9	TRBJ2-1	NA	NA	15	CASNPDTSSYNEQFF	TGTGCCAGCAATCCCGACACAAGCTCCTACAATGAGCAGTTCTTC
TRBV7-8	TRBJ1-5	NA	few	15	CASSSGVTGIQPQHF	TGTGCCAGCAGCTCCGGGGTGACCGGGATCCAGCCCCAGCATTTT
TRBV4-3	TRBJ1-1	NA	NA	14	CASSQAPGGGEAFF	TGCGCCAGCAGCCAAGCACCGGGAGGGGGTGAAGCTTTCTTT
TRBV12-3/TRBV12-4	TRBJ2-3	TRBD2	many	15	CASSLLAGGGDTQYF	TGTGCCAGCAGTTTGTTAGCGGGGGGCGGAGATACGCAGTATTTT
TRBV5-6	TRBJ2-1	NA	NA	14	CASSLSGAHDEQFF	TGTGCCAGCAGCTTGTCGGGGGCCCACGATGAGCAGTTCTTC
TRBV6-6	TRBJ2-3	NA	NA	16	CASSYPDLGATDTQYF	TGTGCCAGCAGTTACCCGGACCTGGGGGCCACAGATACGCAGTATTTT
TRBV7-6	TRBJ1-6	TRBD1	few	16	CASSPGGGDYNSPLHF	TGTGCCAGCAGCCCAGGGGGGGGCGACTATAATTCACCCCTCCACTTT
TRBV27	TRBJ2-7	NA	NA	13	CASSREYPYEQYF	TGTGCCAGCAGCAGGGAGTATCCCTACGAGCAGTACTTC
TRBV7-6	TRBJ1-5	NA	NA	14	CASSLWDKDQPQHF	TGTGCCAGCAGCCTCTGGGACAAAGATCAGCCCCAGCATTTT
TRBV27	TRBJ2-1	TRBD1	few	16	CASSLHGQGVVVEQFF	TGTGCCAGCAGTTTACATGGCCAGGGGGTGGTGGTCGAGCAGTTCTTC
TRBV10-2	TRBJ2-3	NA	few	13	CASSVVVTDTQYF	TGCGCCAGCAGTGTGGTGGTCACAGATACGCAGTATTTT
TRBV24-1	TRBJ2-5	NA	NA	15	CATSDRTDVQETQYF	TGTGCCACCAGTGACCGGACAGACGTCCAGGAGACCCAGTACTTC
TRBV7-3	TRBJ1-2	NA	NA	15	CASSPLAGVYYGYTF	TGTGCCAGCAGCCCCCTTGCAGGGGTGTACTATGGCTACACCTTC
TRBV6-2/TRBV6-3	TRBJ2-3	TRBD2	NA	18	CASSYSASSGGNTDTQYF	TGTGCCAGCAGTTACTCAGCCTCTAGCGGGGGAAACACAGATACGCAGTATTTT
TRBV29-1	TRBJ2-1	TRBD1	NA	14	CSGQRTGGLDEQFF	TGCAGCGGGCAAAGGACAGGGGGTCTCGATGAGCAGTTCTTC
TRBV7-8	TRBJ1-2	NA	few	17	CASSLGGAGHMDYGYTF	TGTGCCAGCAGCTTAGGAGGGGCAGGGCATATGGACTATGGCTACACCTTC
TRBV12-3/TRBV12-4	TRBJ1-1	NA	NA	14	CASRRSGVNTEAFF	TGTGCCAGCCGCAGGTCCGGGGTGAACACTGAAGCTTTCTTT
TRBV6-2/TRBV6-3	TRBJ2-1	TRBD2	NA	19	CASSRQTGGLAITYNEQFF	TGTGCCAGCAGTCGACAAACGGGGGGGCTTGCTATTACCTACAATGAGCAGTTCTTC
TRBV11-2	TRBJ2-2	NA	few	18	CASSWTGSGGRYTGELFF	TGTGCCAGCAGCTGGACAGGGAGCGGGGGGCGGTACACCGGGGAGCTGTTTTTT
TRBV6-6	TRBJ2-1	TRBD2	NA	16	CASSRTSGVPYNEQFF	TGTGCCAGCAGTAGGACTAGCGGGGTCCCCTACAATGAGCAGTTCTTC
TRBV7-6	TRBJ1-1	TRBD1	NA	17	CASSLSPGTGLNTEAFF	TGTGCCAGCAGCCTCAGTCCCGGGACAGGATTGAACACTGAAGCTTTCTTT